A single sample is the source of the 8 T cell receptor beta chains below, sequenced in a study of blood T cell repertoires in COVID-19. Profiled with immunoSEQ multiplex PCR; TCRdb holds only in-frame clones, not every one. The repertoire holds about 220,000 clones, with roughly 84% as singletons. Sequences were obtained from peripheral blood. Source of these receptors: a man aged 35 to 55 with active or convalescent COVID-19.

CDR3 sequence reads: CASSLGGAGFPYGYTF. In DNA, the CDR3 is TGTGCCAGCAGTTTAGGTGGGGCAGGGTTCCCCTATGGCTACACCTTC. This chain connects TRBV27 to TRBJ1-2; D possibly corresponds to TRBD1 (5 bases). The CDR3 has 16 amino acids. The V gene's germline CDR1 is MNHEY and CDR2 SMNVEV (reference sequence). With 2 bases removed from V and 4 bases from J, the gap between germline ends came to 17 bases.

The CDR3 DNA reads as TGTGCCAGCAGCTGGGGAGGTAGCGGGATGGGGTACAATGAGCAGTTCTTC. Translating gives CASSWGGSGMGYNEQFF. V and J are TRBV5-4 and TRBJ2-1; TRBD2 agrees at 8 bases. Germline CDR1 reads SGHNT; CDR2 reads YYREEE (reference sequence). This CDR3 is 17 amino acids long. Trimming took 3 bases from V and 4 from J; bases not matched to a gene: 12.

The V call is TRBV7-9, the J call TRBJ2-7, with 9 bases lining up with TRBD2. The V segment lost 4 bases and the J segment 3 bases; nucleotides outside the gene matches: 4. Germline loops: CDR1 SEHNR, CDR2 FQNEAQ (reference sequence). The CDR3 length is 14 residues. The CDR3 region is CASSSAGGFYEQYF. In DNA form, the CDR3 reads TGTGCCAGCAGCTCGGCGGGAGGGTTCTACGAGCAGTACTTC.

J is TRBJ2-1 and V is TRBV5-1; maybe TRBD1 (6 bases). Germline V gene data show CDR1 as SGHRS and CDR2 as YFSETQ. The V end lost 0 bases, the J end lost 8 bases, and 21 bases lay between the germline ends. The CDR3 is made up of 17 amino acids. The CDR3 spells CASSLETAVVGHDEQFF. CDR3 bases: TGCGCCAGCAGCTTGGAGACGGCGGTTGTGGGACACGATGAGCAGTTCTTC.

The chain combines TRBV7-9 with TRBJ1-1; 7 nucleotides agree with TRBD1. The CDR3 is 15 residues long. V dropped 6 bases and J dropped 1; count of bases not matched to a gene: 8. CDR1 and CDR2 (germline): SEHNR, FQNEAQ (reference sequence). The CDR3 loop is CASRTDRRRNTEAFF. CDR3 sequence (DNA): TGTGCCAGCAGAACGGACAGGCGGAGGAACACTGAAGCTTTCTTT.

V and J are TRBV4-1 and TRBJ1-1, with D possibly TRBD1 on 5 matching bases. CDR3 size: 16 residues. Germline V gene lookup returns CDR1 MGHRA and CDR2 YSYEKL. The ends were cut back, 0 bases at V and 1 base at J, with 12 bases in the middle. The CDR3 spells CASSQDGGTANTEAFF. The CDR3 coding sequence is TGCGCCAGCAGCCAAGATGGAGGGACGGCGAACACTGAAGCTTTCTTT.

This clone was picked up one time. V and J are TRBV9 and TRBJ1-6; 10 nucleotides agree with TRBD1. Germline values: CDR1 SGDLS, CDR2 YYNGEE. The trim removed 2 bases at V and 7 bases at J, leaving 6 bases unmatched. The CDR3 extends over 16 amino acids. The CDR3 sequence: CASSVGQGVRNSPLHF. The CDR3 DNA reads TGTGCCAGCAGCGTCGGACAGGGGGTAAGGAATTCACCCCTCCACTTT.

J is TRBJ2-1 and V is TRBV5-1, with 12 nucleotides matching TRBD2. The V segment lost 0 bases and the J segment 7 bases; nucleotides outside the gene matches: 8. Germline assignment: CDR1 SGHRS and CDR2 YFSETQ. The CDR3 is made up of 17 amino acids. CDR3 amino acids: CASSLEASGRARNEQFF. The CDR3 DNA follows: TGCGCCAGCAGCTTGGAGGCTAGCGGGAGGGCCCGAAATGAGCAGTTCTTC.